What follows is one T cell receptor (beta chain) and its context. The data were obtained in a study of T cells in Graves' hyperthyroidism and ophthalmopathy. Study-wide context: Staff took peripheral blood when the initial diagnosis was made, before any treatment began.

Amplification of TCR beta CDR3 regions was performed using RNA transcripts as template. Primed by the HTBI set, a first-round RT-PCR was run on the TCR CDR3. TCRdb analysed the multiplex PCR reads with MiXCR anew, one entry per CDR3 protein. The table lists about 690,000 distinct CDR3 sequences, roughly 17% of them singletons. This sequence was found in a man aged 50-59 years with Graves' hyperthyroidism. The sequenced material came from blood.

The CDR3 nucleotides read TGCAGTGCTTTAGCGGTTAGCTCCTACAATGAGCAGTTCTTC. Encoded protein: CSALAVSSYNEQFF. V is TRBV20-1 and J is TRBJ2-1; D perhaps matches TRBD2 (6 bases). Trimming stripped 5 bases from V and 0 bases from J, with 11 bases between. This CDR3 spans 14 amino acids. CDR1 is DFQATT and CDR2 is SNEGSKA in the germline V gene (reference sequence).